These T cell receptor beta chains were read from a single sample in a study of neurological immune-mediated disorders. TCRdb ran MiXCR on the 5' RACE reads and lists one entry per CDR3 protein. Of tens of thousands of distinct CDR3 sequences detected, roughly 25% appear once; the ten largest clones hold 20% to 25%. Sequencing used PBMCs. The source is a woman aged 70 to 79 in good health. Each CDR3 is given with its conserved first and last residue. D genes are given only for firm matches. A row's size may be missing; if present it is once, few, many or a size class.

d_call,cdr3_length,clone_size,v_call,j_call,cdr3_nt,cdr3_aa
-,14,many,TRBV7-2,TRBJ2-4,TGTGCCAGCAGCTTACTTCGAGCCAAAAACATTCAGTACTTC,CASSLLRAKNIQYF
-,16,many,TRBV21-1,TRBJ2-7,TGTGCCAGCAGCGACTGGGACGGGGAGAGTATCTACGAGCAGTACTTC,CASSDWDGESIYEQYF
TRBD1,15,-,TRBV20-1,TRBJ2-1,TGCAGTGCAATCCCTGGTCAGGGGGCGTCCTACGAGCAGTTCTTC,CSAIPGQGASYEQFF
-,15,many,TRBV7-2,TRBJ2-5,TGTGCCAGCAGTCTAGGGGGGGGGGGTCAAGAGACCCAGTACTTC,CASSLGGGGQETQYF
-,14,-,TRBV5-1,TRBJ1-1,TGCGCCAGCAGCTTGGTTGGGGATAAGGTTGAAGCTTTCTTT,CASSLVGDKVEAFF
-,14,-,TRBV5-1,TRBJ1-4,TGCGCCAGCAGCTCCGGGACGGCTAATGAAAAACTGTTTTTT,CASSSGTANEKLFF
-,11,many,TRBV2,TRBJ2-3,TGTGCCAGCAGTTACACAGATACGCAGTATTTT,CASSYTDTQYF
-,13,many,TRBV4-3,TRBJ2-7,TGCGCCAGCAGCCACCCGCTAGGGGGGGAGCAGTACTTC,CASSHPLGGEQYF
-,16,many,TRBV7-9,TRBJ2-1,TGTGCCAGCAGCTTAACCTTGGCCAGCTCCTACAATGAGCAGTTCTTC,CASSLTLASSYNEQFF
-,15,many,TRBV12-3/TRBV12-4,TRBJ1-3,TGTGCCAGCACCACTTGGGGGCAAACTGGAAACACCATATATTTT,CASTTWGQTGNTIYF